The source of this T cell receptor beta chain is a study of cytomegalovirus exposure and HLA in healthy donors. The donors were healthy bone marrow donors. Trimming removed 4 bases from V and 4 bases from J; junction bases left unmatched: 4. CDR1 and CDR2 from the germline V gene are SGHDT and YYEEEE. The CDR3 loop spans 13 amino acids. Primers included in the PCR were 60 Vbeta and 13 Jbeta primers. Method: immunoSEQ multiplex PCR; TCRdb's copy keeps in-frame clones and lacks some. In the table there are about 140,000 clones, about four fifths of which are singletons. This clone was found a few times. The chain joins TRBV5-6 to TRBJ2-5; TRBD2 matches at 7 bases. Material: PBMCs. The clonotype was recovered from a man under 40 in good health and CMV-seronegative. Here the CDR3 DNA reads TGTGCCAGCAGCCTAACTAGCGCAGAGACCCAGTACTTC. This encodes CASSLTSAETQYF.